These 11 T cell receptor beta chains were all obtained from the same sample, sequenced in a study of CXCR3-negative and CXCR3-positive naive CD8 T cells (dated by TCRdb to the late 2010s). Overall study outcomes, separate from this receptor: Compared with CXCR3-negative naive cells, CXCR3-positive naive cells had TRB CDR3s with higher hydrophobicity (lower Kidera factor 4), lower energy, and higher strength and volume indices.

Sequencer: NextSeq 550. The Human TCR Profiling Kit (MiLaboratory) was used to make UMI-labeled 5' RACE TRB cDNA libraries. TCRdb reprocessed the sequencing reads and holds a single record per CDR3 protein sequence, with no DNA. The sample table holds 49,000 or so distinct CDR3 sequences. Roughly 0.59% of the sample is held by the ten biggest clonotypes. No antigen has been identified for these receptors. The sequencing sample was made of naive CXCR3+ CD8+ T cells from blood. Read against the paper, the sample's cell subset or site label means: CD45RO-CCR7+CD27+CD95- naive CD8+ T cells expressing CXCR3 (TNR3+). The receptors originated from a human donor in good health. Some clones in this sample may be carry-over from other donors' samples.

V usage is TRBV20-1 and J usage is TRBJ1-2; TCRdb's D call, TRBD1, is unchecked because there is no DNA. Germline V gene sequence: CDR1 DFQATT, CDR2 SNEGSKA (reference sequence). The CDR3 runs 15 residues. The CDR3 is CSANLGTGGAYGYTF.

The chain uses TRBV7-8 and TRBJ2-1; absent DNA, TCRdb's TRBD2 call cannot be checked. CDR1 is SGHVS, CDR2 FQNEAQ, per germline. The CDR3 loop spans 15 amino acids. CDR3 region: CASSPRGDLRNEQFF.

CDR3: CASSVSGGVYNEQFF. V usage is TRBV9 and J usage is TRBJ2-1; lacking DNA, the TRBD2 call made by TCRdb goes unchecked. In germline, CDR1 is SGDLS, CDR2 YYNGEE. The CDR3 spans 15 residues.

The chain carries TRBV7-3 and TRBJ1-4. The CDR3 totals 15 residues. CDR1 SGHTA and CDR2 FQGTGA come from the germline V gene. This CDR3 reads CASSSRWTTNEKLFF.

The CDR3 sequence is CASTDGPQGETQYF. V usage is TRBV2 and J usage is TRBJ2-5; TCRdb designates TRBD1, a call that cannot be tested without DNA. Germline V gene lookup returns CDR1 SNHLY and CDR2 FYNNEI. This CDR3 comprises 14 residues.

CDR3 sequence reads: CASSEGGANVLTF. The V gene is TRBV7-7, the J gene TRBJ2-6; TCRdb indicates TRBD2, and absent DNA this call remains unverified. The germline CDR1 and CDR2 sequences are SSHAT and FNYEAQ (reference sequence). The CDR3 contains 13 residues.

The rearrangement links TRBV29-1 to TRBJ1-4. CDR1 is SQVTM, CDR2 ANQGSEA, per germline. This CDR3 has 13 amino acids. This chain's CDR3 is CSAEGLLGEKLFF.

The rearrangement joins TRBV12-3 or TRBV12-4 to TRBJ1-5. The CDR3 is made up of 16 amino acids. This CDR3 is CASSLGGILSNQPQHF.

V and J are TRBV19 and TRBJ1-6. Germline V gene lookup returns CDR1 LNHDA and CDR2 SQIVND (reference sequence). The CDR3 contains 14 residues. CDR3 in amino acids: CASSIGWGNSPLHF.

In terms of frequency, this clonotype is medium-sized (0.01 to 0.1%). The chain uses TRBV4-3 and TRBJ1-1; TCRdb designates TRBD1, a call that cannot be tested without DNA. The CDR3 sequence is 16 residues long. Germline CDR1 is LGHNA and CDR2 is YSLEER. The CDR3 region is CASSQDFDDSNTEAFF.

The CDR3 spells CASGQGNYEQYF. J is TRBJ2-7 and V is TRBV7-9; TCRdb names TRBD1, which stays unverified in the absence of DNA. The CDR3 consists of 12 residues. Germline V CDR1 and CDR2: SEHNR, FQNEAQ (reference sequence).